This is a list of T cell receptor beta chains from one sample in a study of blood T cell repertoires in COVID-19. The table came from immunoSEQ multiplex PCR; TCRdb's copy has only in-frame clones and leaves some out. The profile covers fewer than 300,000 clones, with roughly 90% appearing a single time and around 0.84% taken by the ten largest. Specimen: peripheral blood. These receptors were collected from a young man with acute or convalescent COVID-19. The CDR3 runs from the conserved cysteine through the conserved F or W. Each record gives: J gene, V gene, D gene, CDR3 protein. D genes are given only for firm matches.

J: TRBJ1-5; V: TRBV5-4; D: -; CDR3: CASSQDSNQPQHF
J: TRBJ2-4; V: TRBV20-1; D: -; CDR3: CSATDRIAPNIQYF
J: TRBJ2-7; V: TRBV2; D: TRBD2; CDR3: CASSEARGSGGAEEQYF
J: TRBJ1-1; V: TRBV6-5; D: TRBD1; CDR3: CASSYTGGRTEAFF
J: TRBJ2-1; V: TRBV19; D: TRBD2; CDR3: CASSVYPGRGNEQFF
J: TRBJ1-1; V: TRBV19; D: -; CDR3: CASSPPLNTEAFF
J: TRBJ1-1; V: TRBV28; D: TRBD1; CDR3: CASRLTGGNTEAFF
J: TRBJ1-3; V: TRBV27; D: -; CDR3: CASSPWPPRAGNTIYF
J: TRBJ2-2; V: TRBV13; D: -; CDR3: CASSLGHAGAELFF
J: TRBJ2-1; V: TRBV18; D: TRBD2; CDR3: CASSPTSGGNEQFF
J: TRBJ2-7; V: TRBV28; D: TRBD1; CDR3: CASRDDRGEQYF
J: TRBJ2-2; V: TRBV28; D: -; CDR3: CASSSPGTNTGELFF
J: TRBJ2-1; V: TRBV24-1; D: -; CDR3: CATSPTGFDNEQFF
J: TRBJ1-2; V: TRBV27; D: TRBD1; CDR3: CASRGTGLGVGYTF
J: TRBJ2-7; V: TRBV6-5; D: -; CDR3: CASPPLSSYEQYF
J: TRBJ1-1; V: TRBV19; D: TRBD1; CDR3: CASSKHRGWTEAFF
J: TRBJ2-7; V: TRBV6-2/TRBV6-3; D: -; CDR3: CASSYPTAGHYEQYF
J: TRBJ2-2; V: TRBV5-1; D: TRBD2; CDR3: CASSAGGLAGGPHTGELFF
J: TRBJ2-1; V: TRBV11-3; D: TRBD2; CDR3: CASSLGGGPGGTKFF
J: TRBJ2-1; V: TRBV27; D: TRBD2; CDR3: CASSRSGREVEQFF